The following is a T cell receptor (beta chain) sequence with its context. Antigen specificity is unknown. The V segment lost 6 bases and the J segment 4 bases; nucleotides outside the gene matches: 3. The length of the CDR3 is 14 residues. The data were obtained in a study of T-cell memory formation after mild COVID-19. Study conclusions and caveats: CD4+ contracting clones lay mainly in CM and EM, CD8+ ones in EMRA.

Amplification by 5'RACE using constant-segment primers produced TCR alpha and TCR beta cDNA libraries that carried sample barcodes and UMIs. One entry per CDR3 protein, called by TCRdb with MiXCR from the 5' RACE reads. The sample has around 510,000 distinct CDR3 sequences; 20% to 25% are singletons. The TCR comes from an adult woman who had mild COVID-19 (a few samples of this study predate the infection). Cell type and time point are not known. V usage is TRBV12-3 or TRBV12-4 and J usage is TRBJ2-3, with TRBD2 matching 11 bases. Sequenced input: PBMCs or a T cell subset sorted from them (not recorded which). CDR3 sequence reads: CASRGTSGSDTQYF. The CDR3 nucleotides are TGTGCCAGCAGGGGGACTAGCGGATCAGATACGCAGTATTTT.